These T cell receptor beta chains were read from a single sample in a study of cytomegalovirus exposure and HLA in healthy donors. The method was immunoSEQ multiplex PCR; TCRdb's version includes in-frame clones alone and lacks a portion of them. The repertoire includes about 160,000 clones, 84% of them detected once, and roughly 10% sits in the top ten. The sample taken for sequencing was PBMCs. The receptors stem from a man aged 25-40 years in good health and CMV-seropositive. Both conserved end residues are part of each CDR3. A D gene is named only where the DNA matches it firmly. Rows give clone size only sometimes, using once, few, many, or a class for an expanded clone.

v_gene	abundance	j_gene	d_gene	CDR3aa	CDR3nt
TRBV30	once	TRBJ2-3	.	CAWSRPPGPGAQYF	TGTGCCTGGAGCCGCCCTCCGGGGCCGGGGGCGCAGTATTTT
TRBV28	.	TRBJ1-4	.	CASNERLSGNEKLFF	TGTGCCAGCAATGAGAGGCTCAGTGGTAATGAAAAACTGTTTTTT
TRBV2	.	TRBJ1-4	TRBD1	CAGGQGGEKLFF	TGTGCCGGGGGACAGGGCGGTGAAAAACTGTTTTTT
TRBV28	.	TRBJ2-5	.	CASSLSQGGETQYF	TGTGCCAGCAGTTTAAGCCAGGGAGGCGAGACCCAGTACTTC
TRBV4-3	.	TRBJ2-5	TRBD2	CASSRGRTSDGETQYF	TGCGCCAGCAGCCGCGGACGTACTAGCGATGGCGAGACCCAGTACTTC
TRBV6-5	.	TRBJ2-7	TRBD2	CASSTRLAGVHEQYF	TGTGCCAGCAGTACTAGACTGGCGGGAGTCCACGAGCAGTACTTC
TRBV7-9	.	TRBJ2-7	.	CASSTQTDSYEQYF	TGTGCCAGCAGCACCCAGACAGACTCCTACGAGCAGTACTTC
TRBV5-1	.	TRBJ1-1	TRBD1	CASSLGSGQGSRAFF	TGCGCCAGCAGCTTGGGGTCGGGACAGGGATCGAGAGCTTTCTTT
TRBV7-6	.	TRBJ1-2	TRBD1	CASSETGSDYTF	TGTGCCAGCAGCGAGACAGGGAGTGACTACACCTTC
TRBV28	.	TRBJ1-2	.	CASSLRDIYGYTF	TGTGCCAGCAGTTTACGGGACATCTATGGCTACACCTTC
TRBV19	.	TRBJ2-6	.	CASSIVTGTGANVLTF	TGTGCCAGTAGTATAGTAACCGGGACTGGGGCCAACGTCCTGACTTTC
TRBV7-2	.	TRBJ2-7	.	CASSPSPGDWGYEQYF	TGTGCCAGCAGCCCCTCGCCCGGGGACTGGGGGTACGAGCAGTACTTC
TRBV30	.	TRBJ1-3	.	CAWSTGTRNTIYF	TGTGCCTGGAGTACAGGGACGAGAAACACCATATATTTT
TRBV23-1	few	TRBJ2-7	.	CASSPGHNYEQYF	TGCGCCAGCAGTCCCGGACATAACTACGAGCAGTACTTC
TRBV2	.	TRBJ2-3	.	CASSAGTDTQYF	TGTGCCAGCAGTGCGGGCACAGATACGCAGTATTTT
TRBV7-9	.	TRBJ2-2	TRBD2	CASSKLAGTNTGELFF	TGTGCCAGCAGTAAACTAGCGGGTACGAACACCGGGGAGCTGTTTTTT
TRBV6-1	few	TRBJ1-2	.	CASSEGGLGYTF	TGTGCCAGCAGTGAGGGGGGATTAGGCTACACCTTC
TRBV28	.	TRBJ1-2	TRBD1	CASTRDRDFYGYTF	TGTGCCAGCACCCGGGACAGGGACTTCTATGGCTACACCTTC
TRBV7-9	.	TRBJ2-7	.	CASSARYYEQYF	TGTGCCAGCAGCGCCCGCTACTACGAGCAGTACTTC
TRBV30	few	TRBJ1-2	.	CAWSTGSGYTF	TGTGCCTGGAGTACAGGGAGCGGCTACACCTTC
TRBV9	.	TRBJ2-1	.	CASSVDIPGEQFF	TGTGCCAGCAGCGTAGACATCCCGGGGGAGCAGTTCTTC
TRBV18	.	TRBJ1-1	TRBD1	CASSPQGQGPEAFF	TGTGCCAGCTCACCCCAGGGACAGGGACCTGAAGCTTTCTTT
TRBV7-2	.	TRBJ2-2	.	CASSLQYGELFF	TGTGCCAGCAGCTTACAGTACGGGGAGCTGTTTTTT
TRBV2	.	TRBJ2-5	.	CASRLEETQYF	TGTGCCAGCAGACTAGAGGAGACCCAGTACTTC
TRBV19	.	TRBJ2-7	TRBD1	CASSIAGTGQYF	TGTGCCAGTAGTATAGCCGGGACAGGACAGTACTTC
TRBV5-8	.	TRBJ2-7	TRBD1	CASRPGTVSYEQYF	TGTGCCAGCAGGCCCGGGACAGTGTCCTACGAGCAGTACTTC
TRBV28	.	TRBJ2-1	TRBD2	CASGAGDAAQQFF	TGTGCCAGCGGGGCGGGAGACGCAGCGCAGCAGTTCTTC
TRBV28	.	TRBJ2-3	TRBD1	CASNKMDRAGDTQYF	TGTGCCAGCAATAAGATGGACAGGGCAGGAGATACGCAGTATTTT